A selection of T cell receptor beta chains follows, all from one sample in a study of memory CD4+ T cells and cytomegalovirus serostatus. Sequencing was performed with immunoSEQ multiplex PCR; in TCRdb, only in-frame clones are kept and a portion is missing. The sample records 35,000 to 45,000 clones, more than 75% being singletons. Sequencing was carried out using memory CD4+ T cells from blood. These receptors were taken from an adult in good health and CMV-seronegative. Each CDR3 is given with its conserved first and last residue. Fields, in order: V gene, J gene, D gene, clone size, CDR3 protein, CDR3 DNA. The D gene is left open where the match is weak. Expanded clones get a size class; other rows say once, few or many, or leave the size out.

V: TRBV6-5; J: TRBJ1-2; D: .; size: .; CDR3: CASSTGRQGYTF; DNA: TGTGCCAGCAGCACCGGCCGCCAGGGCTACACCTTC
V: TRBV6-1; J: TRBJ1-1; D: .; size: once; CDR3: CASNLGGRNTEAFF; DNA: TGTGCCAGCAATTTGGGGGGTCGGAACACTGAAGCTTTCTTT
V: TRBV5-5; J: TRBJ2-7; D: .; size: few; CDR3: CASSLRDQASYEQYF; DNA: TGTGCCAGCAGCCTCCGGGACCAGGCCTCCTACGAGCAGTACTTC
V: TRBV15; J: TRBJ1-6; D: .; size: .; CDR3: CATSRDRGWDSPLHF; DNA: TGTGCCACCAGCAGAGACCGGGGGTGGGATTCACCCCTCCACTTT
V: TRBV2; J: TRBJ1-2; D: TRBD1; size: .; CDR3: CASSPGQGSGYTF; DNA: TGTGCCAGCAGCCCGGGACAGGGGTCCGGCTACACCTTC
V: TRBV7-9; J: TRBJ2-1; D: .; size: .; CDR3: CASSFYVGPEGNEQFF; DNA: TGTGCCAGCAGCTTCTACGTGGGCCCTGAGGGGAATGAGCAGTTCTTC
V: TRBV19; J: TRBJ1-1; D: .; size: .; CDR3: CASSIQQSEAFF; DNA: TGTGCCAGTAGTATCCAACAGAGTGAAGCTTTCTTT
V: TRBV5-1; J: TRBJ2-2; D: TRBD1; size: .; CDR3: CASSPGQGGTGELFF; DNA: TGCGCCAGCAGCCCCGGACAGGGGGGGACCGGGGAGCTGTTTTTT
V: TRBV2; J: TRBJ1-2; D: .; size: .; CDR3: CASSFDGPYGYTF; DNA: TGTGCCAGCAGTTTCGACGGGCCCTATGGCTACACCTTC
V: TRBV6-1; J: TRBJ2-2; D: TRBD1; size: .; CDR3: CASRAGTGGNGELFF; DNA: TGTGCCAGCAGGGCCGGGACAGGGGGTAACGGGGAGCTGTTTTTT
V: TRBV7-2; J: TRBJ1-2; D: TRBD1; size: few; CDR3: CASSLGTGGYTF; DNA: TGTGCCAGCAGCCTAGGGACAGGGGGCTACACCTTC
V: TRBV2; J: TRBJ2-1; D: TRBD2; size: .; CDR3: CASMASGGWKFF; DNA: TGTGCCAGCATGGCTAGCGGGGGTTGGAAGTTCTTC
V: TRBV2; J: TRBJ1-2; D: .; size: once; CDR3: CASLLEGLAGYTF; DNA: TGTGCCAGTTTACTGGAGGGCTTAGCGGGGTACACCTTC
V: TRBV5-1; J: TRBJ2-1; D: TRBD2; size: few; CDR3: CASSGRGGASYNEQFF; DNA: TGCGCCAGCAGCGGACGCGGGGGGGCGTCGTACAATGAGCAGTTCTTC
V: TRBV7-2; J: TRBJ2-3; D: .; size: .; CDR3: CASSLGQGRTDTQYF; DNA: TGTGCCAGCAGCTTAGGCCAGGGTCGCACAGATACGCAGTATTTT
V: TRBV7-9; J: TRBJ1-1; D: .; size: few; CDR3: CASSRGTVNTEAFF; DNA: TGTGCCAGCAGCCGCGGGACGGTGAACACTGAAGCTTTCTTT
V: TRBV7-9; J: TRBJ1-5; D: .; size: .; CDR3: CASSLVRGGADSGQPQHF; DNA: TGTGCCAGCAGCTTAGTTAGGGGGGGGGCGGATTCGGGACAGCCCCAGCATTTT
V: TRBV27; J: TRBJ1-4; D: .; size: .; CDR3: CASSFKHGQAGEKLFF; DNA: TGTGCCAGCAGTTTCAAACATGGGCAGGCAGGTGAAAAACTGTTTTTT
V: TRBV11-3; J: TRBJ1-1; D: .; size: once; CDR3: CASSLDRNTEAFF; DNA: TGTGCCAGCAGCTTGGACAGGAACACTGAAGCTTTCTTT
V: TRBV2; J: TRBJ2-2; D: .; size: .; CDR3: CASSGTENTGELFF; DNA: TGTGCCAGCAGTGGGACGGAAAACACCGGGGAGCTGTTTTTT
V: TRBV5-6; J: TRBJ1-1; D: .; size: .; CDR3: CASSWDTEAFF; DNA: TGTGCCAGCAGTTGGGACACTGAAGCTTTCTTT
V: TRBV9; J: TRBJ1-3; D: .; size: .; CDR3: CASSVGEIGFGRRTIYF; DNA: TGTGCCAGCAGCGTAGGGGAGATTGGATTCGGACGTCGGACCATATATTTT
V: TRBV4-1; J: TRBJ2-2; D: .; size: .; CDR3: CASSQEGEATGELFF; DNA: TGCGCCAGCAGCCAAGAGGGGGAAGCTACCGGGGAGCTGTTTTTT
V: TRBV25-1; J: TRBJ1-6; D: .; size: .; CDR3: CASSEYLNNSPLHF; DNA: TGTGCCAGCAGTGAGTACTTGAATAATTCACCCCTCCACTTT
V: TRBV6-6; J: TRBJ1-5; D: .; size: .; CDR3: CASSFGEGQPQHF; DNA: TGTGCCAGCAGTTTCGGGGAGGGTCAGCCCCAGCATTTT
V: TRBV7-2; J: TRBJ2-7; D: .; size: .; CDR3: CASSLVGLGGHEQYF; DNA: TGTGCCAGCAGCTTAGTTGGTTTGGGAGGCCACGAGCAGTACTTC
V: TRBV7-9; J: TRBJ1-1; D: .; size: .; CDR3: CASGGNTEAFF; DNA: TGTGCCAGCGGGGGGAACACTGAAGCTTTCTTT
V: TRBV6-6; J: TRBJ1-6; D: .; size: .; CDR3: CASSSRQAWSSPLHF; DNA: TGTGCCAGCAGTTCCCGTCAGGCCTGGAGTTCACCCCTCCACTTT
V: TRBV5-4; J: TRBJ2-7; D: TRBD2; size: .; CDR3: CASSLVAGGSYEQYF; DNA: TGTGCCAGCAGCTTGGTAGCGGGTGGTTCCTACGAGCAGTACTTC
V: TRBV10-3; J: TRBJ2-7; D: .; size: .; CDR3: CAIRDSQSYEQYF; DNA: TGTGCCATCAGGGACAGCCAGTCCTACGAGCAGTACTTC
V: TRBV7-2; J: TRBJ2-2; D: .; size: .; CDR3: CASTFFTGELFF; DNA: TGTGCCAGCACCTTCTTCACCGGGGAGCTGTTTTTT
V: TRBV4-2; J: TRBJ1-4; D: .; size: .; CDR3: CASSQGRARLNEKLFF; DNA: TGTGCCAGCAGCCAAGGGCGCGCACGGCTTAATGAAAAACTGTTTTTT
V: TRBV27; J: TRBJ2-1; D: .; size: .; CDR3: CASSLQGGSSYNEQFF; DNA: TGTGCCAGCAGTTTACAAGGGGGGAGCTCCTACAATGAGCAGTTCTTC
V: TRBV6-5; J: TRBJ1-2; D: TRBD1; size: few; CDR3: CASTKGGADRGYTF; DNA: TGTGCCAGCACCAAAGGGGGCGCGGACCGCGGCTACACCTTC
V: TRBV11-3; J: TRBJ2-1; D: TRBD2; size: once; CDR3: CASSLDSGGAGEQFF; DNA: TGTGCCAGCAGCTTAGATTCCGGGGGGGCCGGTGAGCAGTTCTTC
V: TRBV30; J: TRBJ1-1; D: .; size: .; CDR3: CAWSLQDDTEAFF; DNA: TGTGCCTGGAGCCTGCAGGACGATACTGAAGCTTTCTTT
V: TRBV5-1; J: TRBJ2-1; D: .; size: .; CDR3: CASSLGRGRGSYNEQFF; DNA: TGCGCCAGCAGCTTGGGTCGGGGCAGGGGCTCCTACAATGAGCAGTTCTTC
V: TRBV25-1; J: TRBJ1-1; D: .; size: .; CDR3: CASSESGRMNTEAFF; DNA: TGTGCCAGCAGTGAATCCGGCAGGATGAACACTGAAGCTTTCTTT
V: TRBV7-2; J: TRBJ1-3; D: .; size: .; CDR3: CASSLDRPSGNTIYF; DNA: TGTGCCAGCAGCTTGGACAGACCCTCCGGAAACACCATATATTTT
V: TRBV14; J: TRBJ1-6; D: .; size: .; CDR3: CASSPRKGEVNSPLHF; DNA: TGTGCCAGCAGCCCGCGGAAGGGGGAGGTTAATTCACCCCTCCACTTT
V: TRBV7-2; J: TRBJ1-3; D: TRBD1; size: once; CDR3: CASSRDGTGPNTIYF; DNA: TGTGCCAGCTCAAGGGACGGGACAGGGCCAAACACCATATATTTT
V: TRBV12-5; J: TRBJ2-3; D: .; size: .; CDR3: CASGLIARGDTQYF; DNA: TGTGCTAGTGGTTTGATCGCCAGGGGAGATACGCAGTATTTT
V: TRBV30; J: TRBJ2-7; D: TRBD1; size: .; CDR3: CAWSRAGTGLREQYF; DNA: TGTGCCTGGAGTAGGGCCGGGACAGGACTACGCGAGCAGTACTTC
V: TRBV2; J: TRBJ1-5; D: .; size: .; CDR3: CASSYRVNQPQHF; DNA: TGTGCCAGCAGTTACAGGGTCAATCAGCCCCAGCATTTT
V: TRBV7-3; J: TRBJ1-4; D: .; size: .; CDR3: CASSPQDGLNEKLFF; DNA: TGTGCCAGCAGCCCGCAGGACGGTTTAAATGAAAAACTGTTTTTT
V: TRBV12-5; J: TRBJ2-7; D: TRBD2; size: .; CDR3: CASGLLLSTTSGGYSYEQYF; DNA: TGTGCTAGTGGTTTACTCCTCTCGACGACTAGCGGGGGTTACTCCTACGAGCAGTACTTC
V: TRBV2; J: TRBJ1-2; D: .; size: .; CDR3: CASSEAGGVGSYGYTF; DNA: TGTGCCAGCAGTGAAGCGGGGGGCGTCGGATCCTATGGCTACACCTTC
V: TRBV5-4; J: TRBJ2-7; D: .; size: few; CDR3: CASSLGGANYEQYF; DNA: TGTGCCAGCAGCTTGGGGGGGGCAAACTACGAGCAGTACTTC